The table lists the clone carrying this TCR beta chain with a count of one. Its target is unknown. PCR or immunohistochemistry showed mismatch repair deficiency in every enrolled patient. Data came from immunoSEQ multiplex PCR; TCRdb stores just in-frame clones and leaves some out. The table records about 84,000 clones, over 70% of them present only once. This specimen comes from a study of PD-1 blockade in mismatch repair-deficient tumors. General study points: Tumor-resident clones, often absent from pretreatment blood, expanded after pembrolizumab and then contracted.

Trimming took off 6 bases at V and 0 bases at J, with 12 bases between the two ends. Germline values: CDR1 LNHDA, CDR2 SQIVND (reference sequence). The CDR3 consists of 15 residues. The sequence derives from an adult with mismatch repair-deficient cancer. The chain has TRBV19 and TRBJ2-1; unclear D gene. Sample: peripheral blood, taken 12 weeks after starting pembrolizumab. CDR3 in amino acids: CASRVTALSYNEQFF. The CDR3 DNA reads as TGTGCCAGTAGAGTAACAGCACTCTCCTACAATGAGCAGTTCTTC.